What follows describes a single T cell receptor beta chain. This clonotype was recorded many times. There is no known antigen for this receptor. There are no base qualities to consult, and no much larger clone falls within one base. The germline V and J ends show losses of 5 bases and 3 bases respectively, and no gene match explains 4 bases of the junction. The CDR3 covers 13 residues, taking in both the cysteine and the phenylalanine. The only DNA kept is the CDR3, 39 bases in frame from the first base. From a lookup of the germline V gene (reference sequence), CDR1 and CDR2 are DFQATT and SNEGSKA. Amplification of TCR beta CDR3 regions was carried out from RNA transcripts. A first-round RT-PCR of the TCR CDR3 used the HTBI primer set with the Qiagen OneStep RT-PCR kit. A second multiplex PCR round built the libraries, followed by size selection and purification. Sequencing of the libraries was done on an Illumina HiSeq2000 using paired-end 100 bp reads. As for the original processing: Raw data were processed with SOAPnuke, discarding reads with adapters, uncalled bases, mean Phred below 15, or no exact constant-primer or identifier match. High-quality paired reads were merged with COPE v1.2.5, and unique nucleotide sequences were defined as clonotypes. MiTCR v1.1 was used to align the clonotypes against IMGT TRBV, TRBD and TRBJ reference segments. Analysis was restricted to V-J combinations with a frequency above 0.0001, which covered 98% to 99.2% of repertoires. A TCS score was defined as the ratio between F50 (clonal expansion) and ExV (chaos), using BLOSUM62-based TCRdist between CDR3 peptides within each V-J. Welch's t-statistics and random forest reduced several hundred V-J features to 10 to 15, which were used in a naive Bayes classifier (R e1071). The public reads were run again by TCRdb, first through fastp at Q25 and then through MiXCR, and only productive beta chains were kept. CDR3 protein sequences are deduplicated, and each keeps its most common genes and DNA. The V and J calls follow TCRdb's processing rather than the paper's. The sample table contains roughly 380,000 distinct CDR3 sequences; only one count was recorded for roughly 13% of them. The top ten clonotypes cover about 20% of the sample.

The data belong to a study of T cells in Graves' hyperthyroidism and ophthalmopathy (dated 2019 in TCRdb). For context, the study as a whole: Peripheral blood samples were taken at the time of initial diagnosis, prior to any treatment. A discovery cohort of about 100 patients, roughly 45 with Graves' ophthalmopathy and about 58 with stable Graves' hyperthyroidism, was used to find distinguishing TCR V-J signatures. Whether ophthalmopathy could be predicted prospectively was tested in an independent validation cohort made up of roughly 19 hyperthyroidism patients plus 17 patients who later progressed to ophthalmopathy. For training and testing, the approximately 97 patients in the discovery cohort were randomly divided in a 7:3 ratio. The study also compared thyroid tissue and blood T-cell repertoires from roughly 6 Graves' hyperthyroidism patients. Following sampling, methimazole starting at 30 mg daily was given to hyperthyroidism patients, and high-dose intravenous methylprednisolone was given to ophthalmopathy patients. TCR Vbeta CDR3 sequencing of fewer than 150 peripheral blood samples (approximately 44 ophthalmopathy, 75 to 85 hyperthyroidism and some 17 progressor patients) is reported in the paper.

Hyperthyroidism patients were newly diagnosed, had a disease duration of under 2 months, and were aged 18 to 65 years. The study excluded patients with uncontrolled infections, other autoimmune diseases, pregnancy or lactation. Clinical symptoms, serum thyroxine and TRAb, thyroid ultrasound, and orbital computed tomography formed the basis for the diagnoses. Blood from progressor patients was drawn when they were first diagnosed with hyperthyroidism, before any ophthalmopathy symptoms appeared. PBMCs were isolated from about 9.2 ml of fresh peripheral blood by Ficoll-Paque density gradient centrifugation. Progressor patients were initially diagnosed with Graves' hyperthyroidism and developed ophthalmopathy during follow-up. Total RNA was extracted using Trizol reagent, and RNA quality was assessed on an Agilent 2100 Bioanalyzer. The full study reports these points: Sample size was not statistically predetermined, and blinding of investigators to group allocation was not performed. In validation, the model predicted progression to ophthalmopathy a median of roughly 6.2 months before onset, with 70% to 71% sensitivity and roughly 72% specificity. Most expanded thyroid clonotypes (frequency above 0.001) were also detected in blood, suggesting blood repertoires may reflect thyroid immune responses. In cross-validation, a model built on a 13 V-J signature told ophthalmopathy apart from stable hyperthyroidism with under 90% sensitivity and roughly 82% specificity, and in testing the same model reached 80%/75%.

The source of this sequence is a young man with Graves' hyperthyroidism that later progressed to Graves' ophthalmopathy. The chain is assembled from TRBV20-1 and TRBJ2-3, with TRBD1 identical over 8 junction bases. The material sequenced was blood. The nucleotide sequence reads as follows: TGCAGTGCTCTGCGGACAGGGACAGATACGCAGTATTTT. It translates as CSALRTGTDTQYF.